This record covers a single T cell receptor (beta chain). Its antigen is still unknown. Germline V gives CDR1 SEHNR, CDR2 FQNEAQ (reference sequence). Trimming cost V 6 bases and J 10 bases, with 15 bases left between them. The CDR3 is 12 residues long. The data belong to a study of T cell responses to AZD1222 COVID-19 vaccine. Overall study findings and caveats: The breadth and depth of Spike-specific TCRs increased once two AZD1222 doses had been given. Donors were chiefly white British, with a greater number of females, and clonal diversity was perhaps underestimated. Within unmutated variant regions lay the reported targets of nearly half of spike-specific TCRs.

This table comes from immunoSEQ multiplex PCR, and its TCRdb copy is limited to in-frame clones, with some not included. The repertoire holds around 160,000 clones, with more than 85% as singletons. This material consisted of peripheral blood, taken on day 0 of AZD1222 vaccination. The J gene is TRBJ1-2, the V gene TRBV7-9, with D possibly matching TRBD1 (5 bases). This sequence originates from an adult in good health. Written as DNA, the CDR3 is TGTGCCAGCAGTAAGGGACCTCGAGACTACACCTTC. It is translated as CASSKGPRDYTF.